These T cell receptor beta chains were read from a single sample in a study of follicular helper T cells after annual influenza vaccination. Profiled with immunoSEQ multiplex PCR; TCRdb holds only in-frame clones, not every one. Of more than 9,000 clones listed, about four fifths are singletons. Specimen: CXCR5- memory CD4+ T cells sorted from blood, collected 7 days after influenza vaccination. Receptors originate from an adult who received the influenza vaccine. The CDR3 runs from the conserved cysteine through the conserved F or W.

cdr3_aa j_call v_call
CASSSDRANYGYTF TRBJ1-2 TRBV7-8
CASRGGNYGYTF TRBJ1-2 TRBV6-6
CASSDSLGEQFF TRBJ2-1 TRBV6-4
CASRGDRLSNQPQHF TRBJ1-5 TRBV6-1
CAITSSYEQYF TRBJ2-7 TRBV10-3
CASSLQQTSGYTF TRBJ1-2 TRBV5-6
CASSQGNTIYF TRBJ1-3 TRBV6-6
CASTPRVKADTQYF TRBJ2-3 TRBV7-2
CASSKEQGGEAFF TRBJ1-1 TRBV7-6
CASAHQRVSGSLTDTQYF TRBJ2-3 TRBV7-2
CASSVGWGETPLHF TRBJ1-6 TRBV9
CASKELGTPLNEQFF TRBJ2-1 TRBV6-1
CASSLSAGQQFF TRBJ2-1 TRBV7-3
CASSTLGLVWEQYF TRBJ2-7 TRBV11-2
CASSGLRSTDTQYF TRBJ2-3 TRBV2
CASSGDRDIVVDTQYF TRBJ2-3 TRBV5-1
CASSYDDRVAEAFF TRBJ1-1 TRBV6-5
CASSREGLYGYTF TRBJ1-2 TRBV6-5
CASSTSTYEQYF TRBJ2-7 TRBV25-1
CASRGFSNQPQHF TRBJ1-5 TRBV19
CASIPRETATGELFF TRBJ2-2 TRBV5-8
CATLKKGLSEQFF TRBJ2-1 TRBV2
CASSSHGPVPIGNTIYF TRBJ1-3 TRBV7-3
CASSLRSGVGQETQYF TRBJ2-5 TRBV5-6
CASSQGTNYGYTF TRBJ1-2 TRBV4-1
CSAGVLNTEAFF TRBJ1-1 TRBV29-1
CASSRGGTSYNEQFF TRBJ2-1 TRBV11-3
CASSWTGMGTEAFF TRBJ1-1 TRBV6-1